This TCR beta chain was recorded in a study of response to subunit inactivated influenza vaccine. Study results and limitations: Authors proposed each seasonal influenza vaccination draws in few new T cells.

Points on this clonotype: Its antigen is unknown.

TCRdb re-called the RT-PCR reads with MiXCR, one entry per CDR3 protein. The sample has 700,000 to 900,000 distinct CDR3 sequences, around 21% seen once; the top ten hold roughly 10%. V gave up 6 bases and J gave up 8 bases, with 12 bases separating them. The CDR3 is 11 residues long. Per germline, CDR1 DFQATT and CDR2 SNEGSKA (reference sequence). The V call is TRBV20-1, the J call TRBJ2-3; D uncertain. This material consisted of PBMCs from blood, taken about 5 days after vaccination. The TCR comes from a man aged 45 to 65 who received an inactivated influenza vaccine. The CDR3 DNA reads TGCAGTGCGGAAGGAATCGTTACGCAGTATTTT. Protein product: CSAEGIVTQYF.